Presented here are 11 T cell receptor beta chains from one specimen sequenced in a study of regulatory T cells in long-lasting Graves disease. Time point denoted: newly diagnosed GD, antithyroid drugs for less than 3 months. RNA extracted from PBMCs served as the sequencing template. Investigators prepared the TCR beta libraries by applying iRepertoire HTBI primers and Arm-PCR of CDR3 regions. TCRdb re-called the multiplex PCR reads through MiXCR, storing one row per CDR3 protein. This sample has approximately 440,000 distinct CDR3 sequences, with around 15% found just once. These same data were also listed under a study on T cells in Graves' hyperthyroidism and ophthalmopathy.

The specimen comprised peripheral blood mononuclear cells (PBMCs), sampled at new diagnosis, from a patient treated with antithyroid drugs. These receptors were taken from a man aged 35-49 years with Graves disease.

The rearrangement uses TRBV29-1 and TRBJ2-2; a weak D match, TRBD1 (5 bases). The CDR3 consists of 16 residues. In germline, CDR1 is SQVTM, CDR2 ANQGSEA. With 3 bases removed from V and 4 bases from J, the gap between germline ends came to 18 bases. The CDR3 reads CSVEKRPGLGTGELFF. The CDR3 bases are TGCAGCGTTGAGAAGAGGCCAGGGCTAGGCACCGGGGAGCTGTTTTTT.

In regard to this clonotype: With a much larger clone just one base away, this may be a read error. The chain carries TRBV7-3 and TRBJ1-2; D perhaps matches TRBD1 (5 bases). The CDR3 is 14 residues long. The germline V gene encodes CDR1 SGHTA and CDR2 FQGTGA. The CDR3 coding sequence is TGTGCCAGCAGGCGGGACCTTCGCAACTATGGCCACACCTTC. Amino acids: CASRRDLRNYGHTF.

This clonotype was seen repeatedly, ten times or more. The gene calls are TRBV30 and TRBJ2-1; D is tentatively TRBD1 or TRBD2 (5 bases each). The CDR3 spans 11 residues. The V and J ends lost 1 base and 11 bases respectively, with 9 bases between them. Germline V lookup: CDR1 GTSNPN, CDR2 SVGIG (reference sequence). As DNA, the CDR3 is TGTGCCTGGAGTGCTTTGGGACAGCAGTTCTTC. Encoded protein: CAWSALGQQFF.

This clonotype came up many times. CDR3 region: CASSSGPESYHEAFF. CDR3 bases: TGTGCCAGCAGCTCAGGACCGGAAAGTTACCATGAAGCTTTCTTT. The chain combines TRBV5-5 with TRBJ1-1; no firm D call. Trimming took 3 bases from V and 7 from J, leaving 19 bases between them. The germline gives CDR1 SGHKS, CDR2 YYEKEE (reference sequence). The CDR3 runs 15 residues.

There are a few counts of this clonotype. The chain carries TRBV5-1 and TRBJ1-1; TRBD1 is a possible D gene (5 bases). The V end was cut by 5 bases, the J end by 5 bases, with 16 bases between. CDR1 is SGHRS, CDR2 YFSETQ, per germline. This CDR3 spans 14 amino acids. The CDR3: CASSLTTASTEAFF. CDR3 bases: TGCGCCAGCAGTTTAACGACAGCTTCTACTGAAGCTTTCTTT.

This clonotype has more than one count but fewer than ten. The chain is built from TRBV10-3 and TRBJ2-5; a weak D match, TRBD1 (5 bases). Germline-derived CDR1 and CDR2 are ENHRY and SYGVKD. V gave up 3 bases and J gave up 0 bases, with 11 bases separating them. This CDR3 is built from 15 residues. CDR3 amino acids: CAISDQGGDQETQYF. As DNA, the CDR3 is TGTGCCATCAGTGACCAGGGTGGAGACCAAGAGACCCAGTACTTC.

Notes on this clonotype: A much larger clone differs by one base, so this may be a read error. V is TRBV7-9 and J is TRBJ2-1; D remains unclear. The CDR3 length is 12 residues. The germline V and J ends were trimmed by 5 bases and 12 bases, with 14 bases remaining between them. Per germline, CDR1 SEHNR and CDR2 FQNEAQ (reference sequence). The CDR3 protein is CASSLSPDVQFF. The CDR3 nucleotides read TGTGCCAGCAGCCTTTCTCCGGATGTGCAGTTCTTC.

V and J are TRBV10-3 and TRBJ2-7; 8 nucleotides match TRBD2. This CDR3 comprises 15 residues. V lost 10 bases to trimming and J lost 1 base; unmatched junction nucleotides: 12. Germline V gene lookup returns CDR1 ENHRY and CDR2 SYGVKD. CDR3 amino acids: CATTKEVAGSYEQYF. CDR3 DNA sequence: TGTGCCACTACCAAAGAGGTAGCGGGATCCTACGAGCAGTACTTC.

This clonotype turned up a few times. V and J are TRBV10-3 and TRBJ1-5, with a tentative D call TRBD1 (5 bases). The CDR3 contains 16 residues. V lost 0 bases and J 4 bases, leaving 13 bases between the germline ends. The germline V gene has CDR1 ENHRY and CDR2 SYGVKD. The CDR3 coding sequence is TGTGCCATCAGTGAGTCCCAGAGGGGCAATAATCAGCCCCAGCATTTT. The encoded protein is CAISESQRGNNQPQHF.

The genes are TRBV20-1 and TRBJ2-5; 11 bases align to TRBD2. The CDR3 loop spans 16 amino acids. V dropped 0 bases and J dropped 2; count of bases not matched to a gene: 5. The V gene's germline CDR1 is DFQATT and CDR2 SNEGSKA (reference sequence). Here the CDR3 DNA reads TGCAGTGCTAGAGATGTAGCGGGAGGGGGACAAGAGACCCAGTACTTC. Its translation: CSARDVAGGGQETQYF.

This clonotype has ten or more counts. This chain links TRBV18 with TRBJ2-2; D is uncertain. V was cut by 8 bases and J by 2 bases, with 6 bases left in between. CDR1 KGHSH and CDR2 LQKENI come from the germline V gene. The CDR3 spans 12 residues. Here the CDR3 reads CASSTNTGELFF. DNA for the CDR3: TGTGCCAGCAGCACAAACACCGGGGAGCTGTTTTTT.